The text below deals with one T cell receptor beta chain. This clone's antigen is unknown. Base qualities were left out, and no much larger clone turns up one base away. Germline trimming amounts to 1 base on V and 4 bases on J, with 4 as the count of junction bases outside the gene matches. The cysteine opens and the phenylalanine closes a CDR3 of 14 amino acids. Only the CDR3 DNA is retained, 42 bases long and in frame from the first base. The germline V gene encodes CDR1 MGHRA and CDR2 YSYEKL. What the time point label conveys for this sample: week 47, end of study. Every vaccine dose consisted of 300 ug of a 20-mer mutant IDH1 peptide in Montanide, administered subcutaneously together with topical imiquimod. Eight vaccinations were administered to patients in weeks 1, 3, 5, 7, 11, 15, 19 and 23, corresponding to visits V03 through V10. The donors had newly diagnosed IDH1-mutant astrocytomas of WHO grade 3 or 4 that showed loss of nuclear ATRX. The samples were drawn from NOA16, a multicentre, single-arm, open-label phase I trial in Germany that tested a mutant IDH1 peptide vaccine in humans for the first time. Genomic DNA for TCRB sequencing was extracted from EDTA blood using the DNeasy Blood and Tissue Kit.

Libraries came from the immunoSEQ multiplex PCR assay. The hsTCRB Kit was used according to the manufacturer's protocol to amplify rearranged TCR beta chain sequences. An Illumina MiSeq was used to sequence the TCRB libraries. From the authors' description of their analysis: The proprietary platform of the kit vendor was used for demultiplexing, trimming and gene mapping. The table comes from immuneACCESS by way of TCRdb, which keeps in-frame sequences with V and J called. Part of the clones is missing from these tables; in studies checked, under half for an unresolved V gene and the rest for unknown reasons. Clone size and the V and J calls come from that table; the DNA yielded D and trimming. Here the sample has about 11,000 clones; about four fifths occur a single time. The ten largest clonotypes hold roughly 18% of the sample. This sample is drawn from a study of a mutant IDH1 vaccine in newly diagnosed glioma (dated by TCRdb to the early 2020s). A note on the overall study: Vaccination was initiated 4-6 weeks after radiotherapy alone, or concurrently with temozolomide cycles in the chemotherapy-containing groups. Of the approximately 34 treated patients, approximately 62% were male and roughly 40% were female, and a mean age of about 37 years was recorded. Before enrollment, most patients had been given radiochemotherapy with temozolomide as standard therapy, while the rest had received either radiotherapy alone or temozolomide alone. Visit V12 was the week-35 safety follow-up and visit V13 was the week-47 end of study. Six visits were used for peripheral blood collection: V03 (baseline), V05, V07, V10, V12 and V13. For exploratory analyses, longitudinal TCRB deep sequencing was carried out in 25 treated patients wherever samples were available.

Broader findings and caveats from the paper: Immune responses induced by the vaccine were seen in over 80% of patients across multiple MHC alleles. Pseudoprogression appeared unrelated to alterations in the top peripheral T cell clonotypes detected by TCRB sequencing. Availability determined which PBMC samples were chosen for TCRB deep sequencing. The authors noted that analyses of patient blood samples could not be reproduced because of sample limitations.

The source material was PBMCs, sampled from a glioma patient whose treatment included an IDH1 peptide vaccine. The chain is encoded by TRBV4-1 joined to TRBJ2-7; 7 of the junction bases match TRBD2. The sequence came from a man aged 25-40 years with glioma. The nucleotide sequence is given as TGCGCCAGCAGCCAAGGGGGGGGTAGTTACGAGCAGTACTTC. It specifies CASSQGGGSYEQYF.